This TCR beta chain comes out of a study of blood T cell repertoires in COVID-19. Study-wide context: T cells, B-cell-depleted T cells, or PBMCs provided the cDNA or gDNA that served as material.

Authors' processing steps: Quantification of nucleated cells was approximated via reference gene primer amplification. TCRdb keeps only in-frame clones here, not all; method: immunoSEQ multiplex PCR. V, J and clone size are those of that table, while D and trimming were read from the DNA. The sample lists some 200,000 clones, about 82% occurring once. Germline V lookup: CDR1 MNHEY, CDR2 SVGAGI. The trim removed 6 bases at V and 8 bases at J, leaving 9 bases unmatched. The CDR3 is 15 amino acids. The sequenced sample was peripheral blood. V and J are TRBV6-5 and TRBJ2-1; 11 bases align to TRBD2. The sequence was collected from a man aged 55 to 69 with COVID-19, enrolled during active disease. CDR3 DNA: TGTGCCAGCAGCCCATTGACTAGCGGGACAGATGAGCAGTTCTTC. The encoded protein is CASSPLTSGTDEQFF.